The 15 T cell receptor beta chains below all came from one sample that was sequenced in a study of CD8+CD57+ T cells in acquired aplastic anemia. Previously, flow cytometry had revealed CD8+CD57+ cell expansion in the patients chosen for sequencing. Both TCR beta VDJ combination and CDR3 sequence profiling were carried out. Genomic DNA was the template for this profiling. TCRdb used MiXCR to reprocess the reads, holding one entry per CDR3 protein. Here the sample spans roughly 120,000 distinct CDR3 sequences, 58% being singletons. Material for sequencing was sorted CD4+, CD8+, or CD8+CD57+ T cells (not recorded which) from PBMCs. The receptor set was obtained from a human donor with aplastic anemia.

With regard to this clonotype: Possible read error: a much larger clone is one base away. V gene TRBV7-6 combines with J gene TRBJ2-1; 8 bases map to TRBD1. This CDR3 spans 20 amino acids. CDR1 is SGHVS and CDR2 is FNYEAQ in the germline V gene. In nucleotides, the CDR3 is TGTGCTAGCAGCTTAGTAAGGGCCCCAACAGGGGGTCGAATCTACAATGAGCGGTTCTTC. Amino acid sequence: CASSLVRAPTGGRIYNERFF.

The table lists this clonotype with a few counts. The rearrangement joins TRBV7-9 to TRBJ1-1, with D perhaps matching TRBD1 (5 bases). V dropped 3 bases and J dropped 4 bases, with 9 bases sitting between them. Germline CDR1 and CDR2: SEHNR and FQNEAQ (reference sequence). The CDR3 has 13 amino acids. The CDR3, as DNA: TGTGCCAGCAGCTTCCCAGGGTCCACTGAAGCTTTCTTT. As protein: CASSFPGSTEAFF.

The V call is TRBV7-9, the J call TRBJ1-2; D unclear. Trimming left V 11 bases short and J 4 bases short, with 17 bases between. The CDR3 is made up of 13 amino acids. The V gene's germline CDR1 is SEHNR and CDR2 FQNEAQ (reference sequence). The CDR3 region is CALYGPAIYGYTF. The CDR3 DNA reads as TGTGCCCTGTATGGACCGGCTATCTATGGCTACACCTTC.

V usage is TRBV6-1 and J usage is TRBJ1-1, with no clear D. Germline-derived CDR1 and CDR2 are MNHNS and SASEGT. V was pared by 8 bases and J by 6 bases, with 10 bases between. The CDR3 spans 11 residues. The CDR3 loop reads CASVRTAEAFF. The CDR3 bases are TGTGCCAGCGTTAGGACGGCTGAAGCTTTCTTT.

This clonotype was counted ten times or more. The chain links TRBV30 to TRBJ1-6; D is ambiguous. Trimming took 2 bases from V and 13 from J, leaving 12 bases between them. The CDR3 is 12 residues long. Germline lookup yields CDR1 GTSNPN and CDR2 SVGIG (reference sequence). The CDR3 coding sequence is TGTGCCTGGAGTACGGGCATGATCCCCCTCCACTTT. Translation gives CAWSTGMIPLHF.

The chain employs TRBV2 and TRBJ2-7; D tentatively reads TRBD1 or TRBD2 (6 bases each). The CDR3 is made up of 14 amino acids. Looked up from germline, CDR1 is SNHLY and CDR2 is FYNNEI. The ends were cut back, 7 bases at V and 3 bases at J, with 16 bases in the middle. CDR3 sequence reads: CASTKPGANYEQYF. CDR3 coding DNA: TGTGCCAGCACCAAACCGGGGGCAAACTACGAGCAGTACTTC.

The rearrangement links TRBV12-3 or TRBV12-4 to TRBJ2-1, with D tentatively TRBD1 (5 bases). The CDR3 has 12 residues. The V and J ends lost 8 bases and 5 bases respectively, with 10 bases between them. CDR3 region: CASSLTDNEQFF. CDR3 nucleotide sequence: TGTGCCAGCTCATTGACAGACAATGAGCAGTTCTTC.

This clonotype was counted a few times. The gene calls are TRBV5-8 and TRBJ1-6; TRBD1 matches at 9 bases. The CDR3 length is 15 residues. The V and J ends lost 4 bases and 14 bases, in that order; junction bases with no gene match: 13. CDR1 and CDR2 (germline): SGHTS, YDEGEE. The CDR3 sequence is CASSPTMDRGKTLHF. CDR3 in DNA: TGTGCCAGCAGCCCAACTATGGACAGGGGTAAAACCCTCCACTTT.

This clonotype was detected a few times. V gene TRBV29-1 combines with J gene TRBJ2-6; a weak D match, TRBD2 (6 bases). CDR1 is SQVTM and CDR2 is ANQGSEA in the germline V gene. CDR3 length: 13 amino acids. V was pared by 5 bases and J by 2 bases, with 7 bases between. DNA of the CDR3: TGCAGCGTTAGGGAGGCTGGGGCCAACGTCCTGACTTTC. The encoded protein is CSVREAGANVLTF.

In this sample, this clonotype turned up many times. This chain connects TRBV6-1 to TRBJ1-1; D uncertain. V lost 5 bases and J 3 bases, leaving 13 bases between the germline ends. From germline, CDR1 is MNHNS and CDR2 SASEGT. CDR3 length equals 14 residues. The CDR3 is CASSRQNPDTEAFF. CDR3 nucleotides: TGTGCCAGCAGTCGGCAGAACCCGGACACTGAAGCTTTCTTT.

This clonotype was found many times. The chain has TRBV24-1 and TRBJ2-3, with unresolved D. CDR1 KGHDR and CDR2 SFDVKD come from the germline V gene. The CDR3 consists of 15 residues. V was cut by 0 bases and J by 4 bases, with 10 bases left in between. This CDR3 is CATSDLGSRPDTQYF. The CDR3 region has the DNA TGTGCCACCAGTGATTTGGGGTCCCGGCCAGATACGCAGTATTTT.

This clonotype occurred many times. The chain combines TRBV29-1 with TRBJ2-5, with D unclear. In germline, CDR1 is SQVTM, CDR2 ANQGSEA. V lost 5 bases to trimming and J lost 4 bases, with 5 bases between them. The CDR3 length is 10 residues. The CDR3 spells CSVQSETQYF. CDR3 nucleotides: TGCAGCGTTCAATCAGAGACCCAGTACTTC.

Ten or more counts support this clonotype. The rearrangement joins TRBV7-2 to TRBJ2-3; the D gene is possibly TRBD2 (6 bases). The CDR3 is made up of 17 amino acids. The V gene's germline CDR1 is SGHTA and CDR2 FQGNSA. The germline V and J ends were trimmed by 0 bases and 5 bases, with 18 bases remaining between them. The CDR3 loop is CASSLAGSAGPLDTQYF. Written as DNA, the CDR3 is TGTGCCAGCAGCTTAGCGGGCTCCGCGGGACCTTTAGATACGCAGTATTTT.

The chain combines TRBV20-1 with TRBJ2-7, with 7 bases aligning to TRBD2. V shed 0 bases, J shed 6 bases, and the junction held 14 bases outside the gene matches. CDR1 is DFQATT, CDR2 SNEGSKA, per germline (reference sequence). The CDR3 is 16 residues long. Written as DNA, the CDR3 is TGCAGTGCTAGAGATGCTCGGGCGGGAGAAACTCTCGAGCAGTACTTC. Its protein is CSARDARAGETLEQYF.

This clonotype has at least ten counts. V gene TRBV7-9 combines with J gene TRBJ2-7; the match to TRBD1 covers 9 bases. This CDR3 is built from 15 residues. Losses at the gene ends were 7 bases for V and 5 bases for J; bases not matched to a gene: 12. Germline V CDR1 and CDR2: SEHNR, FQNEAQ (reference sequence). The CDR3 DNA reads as TGTGCCAGCACCGACTTGACAGGGGGTATGGACGAGCAGTACTTC. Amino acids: CASTDLTGGMDEQYF.